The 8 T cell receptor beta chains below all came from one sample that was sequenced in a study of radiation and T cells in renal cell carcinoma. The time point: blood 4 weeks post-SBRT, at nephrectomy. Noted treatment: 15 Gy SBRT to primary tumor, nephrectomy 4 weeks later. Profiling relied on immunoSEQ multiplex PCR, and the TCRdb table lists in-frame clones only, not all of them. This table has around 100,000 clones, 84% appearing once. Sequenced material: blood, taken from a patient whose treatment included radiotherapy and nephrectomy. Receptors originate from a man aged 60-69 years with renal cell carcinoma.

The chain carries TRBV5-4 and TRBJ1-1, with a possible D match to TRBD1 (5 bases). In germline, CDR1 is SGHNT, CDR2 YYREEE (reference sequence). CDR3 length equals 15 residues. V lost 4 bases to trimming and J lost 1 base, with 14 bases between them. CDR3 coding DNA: TGTGCCAGCAGCCCGGGGGGGAGGGGGAACACTGAAGCTTTCTTT. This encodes CASSPGGRGNTEAFF.

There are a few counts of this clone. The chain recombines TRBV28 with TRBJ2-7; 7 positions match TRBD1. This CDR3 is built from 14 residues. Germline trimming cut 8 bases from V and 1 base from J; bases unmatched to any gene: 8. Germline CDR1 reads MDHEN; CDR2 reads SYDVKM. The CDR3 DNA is TGTGCCAGCGGAGACAGGGTGGGGTCCTACGAGCAGTACTTC. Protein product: CASGDRVGSYEQYF.

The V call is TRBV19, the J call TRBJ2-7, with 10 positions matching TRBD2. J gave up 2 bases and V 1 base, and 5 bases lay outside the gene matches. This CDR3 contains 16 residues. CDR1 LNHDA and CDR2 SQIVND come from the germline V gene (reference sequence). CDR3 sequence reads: CASSIGRSGGAYEQYF. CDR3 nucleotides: TGTGCCAGTAGTATAGGCAGAAGCGGGGGGGCCTACGAGCAGTACTTC.

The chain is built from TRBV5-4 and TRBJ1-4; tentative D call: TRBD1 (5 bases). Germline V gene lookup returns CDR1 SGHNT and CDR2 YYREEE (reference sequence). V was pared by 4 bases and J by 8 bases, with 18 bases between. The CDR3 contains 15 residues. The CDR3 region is CASSQGTGSSEKLFF. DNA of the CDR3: TGTGCCAGCAGCCAGGGTACGGGGAGTAGCGAAAAACTGTTTTTT. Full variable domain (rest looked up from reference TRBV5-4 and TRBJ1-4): ETGVTQSPTHLIKTRGQQVTLRCSSQSGHNTVSWYQQALGQGPQFIFQYYREEENGRGNFPPRFSGLQFPNYSSELNVNALELDDSALYLCASSQGTGSSEKLFFGSGTQLSVL.

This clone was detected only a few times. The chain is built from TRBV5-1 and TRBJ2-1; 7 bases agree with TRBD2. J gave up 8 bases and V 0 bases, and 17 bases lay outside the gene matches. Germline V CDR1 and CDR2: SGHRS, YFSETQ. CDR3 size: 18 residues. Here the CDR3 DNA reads TGCGCCAGCAGCTTGGTTCGTGTATTGGGGAGGGATACACATGAGCAGTTCTTC. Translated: CASSLVRVLGRDTHEQFF.

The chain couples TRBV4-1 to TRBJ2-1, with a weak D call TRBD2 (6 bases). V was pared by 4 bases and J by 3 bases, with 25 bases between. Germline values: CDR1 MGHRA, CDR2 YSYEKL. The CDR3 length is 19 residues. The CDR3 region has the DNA TGCGCCAGCAGCCTAACAACCGCTCGGGAGACCCGCTACTACAATGAGCAGTTCTTC. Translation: CASSLTTARETRYYNEQFF.

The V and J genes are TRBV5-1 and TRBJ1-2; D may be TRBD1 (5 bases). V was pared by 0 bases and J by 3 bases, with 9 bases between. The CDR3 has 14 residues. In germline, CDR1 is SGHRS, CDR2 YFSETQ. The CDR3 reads CASSLDRGYYGYTF. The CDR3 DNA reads TGCGCCAGCAGCTTGGATCGGGGGTACTATGGCTACACCTTC.

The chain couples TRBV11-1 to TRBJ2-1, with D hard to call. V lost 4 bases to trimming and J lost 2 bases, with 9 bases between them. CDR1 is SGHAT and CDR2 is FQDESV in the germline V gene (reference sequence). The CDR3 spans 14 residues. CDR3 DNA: TGTGCCAGCAGCTCTTCAGGCGCCTACAATGAGCAGTTCTTC. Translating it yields CASSSSGAYNEQFF.